This T cell receptor beta chain stems from a study of T cells after yellow fever vaccination. Study in general: Each low-cell-number fraction was prepared by means of SMART-Seq v4 Ultra Low Input. Findings and caveats of the study: Primary-vaccination clones mostly resurfaced post-booster (roughly 97% CD4, about 87% CD8). The bulk population could contribute abundant contaminating clonotypes to FACS-sorted repertoires.

A universal primer site and UMIs were added as TCR cDNA was made by 5'RACE template switching. Using its own MiXCR run on the 5' RACE reads, TCRdb lists one record per CDR3 protein. The sample yields fewer than 650,000 distinct CDR3 sequences, 21% seen once. As for this clonotype: Its antigen is unknown.

Germline CDR1 is SEHNR and CDR2 is FQNEAQ (reference sequence). This CDR3 has 16 residues. V dropped 5 bases and J dropped 0; count of bases not matched to a gene: 7. The chain joins TRBV7-9 to TRBJ1-2; the match to TRBD1 covers 9 bases. Sequencing used PBMCs, obtained approximately 22 days after the first yellow fever vaccination. The clonotype originates from a young man who received the YFV17D yellow fever vaccine. CDR3 nucleotide sequence: TGTGCCAGCAGCCGGGACAGGGTGAGCCCTAACTATGGCTACACCTTC. Protein: CASSRDRVSPNYGYTF.